Presented here are 23 T cell receptor beta chains from one specimen sequenced in a study of post-analysis software for immune sequencing data. General study findings and limits: Elevated frequency relative to controls characterized four to six TRBV segments in patients, TRBV5-6, TRBV5-1 and TRBV20-1 among them.

Antigens for these TCRs are unknown. Carried by the TCR beta cDNA libraries were unique molecular identifiers. In TCRdb, the PCR reads were re-called with MiXCR into one record per CDR3 protein. The table includes a few hundred thousand distinct CDR3 sequences, less than 40% detected once. Sequencing was carried out using blood. The origin of the receptors is a girl aged 5-17 years with multiple sclerosis.

The V call is TRBV20-1, the J call TRBJ2-5; TRBD1 agrees at 7 bases. The J call may be in error: the DNA end matches TRBJ2-7 better. The V gene's germline CDR1 is DFQATT and CDR2 SNEGSKA (reference sequence). The CDR3 extends over 14 amino acids. The CDR3, as DNA: TGCAGTGCTAGACCCGGGACAGAGGCCTACGAGCAGTACTTC. Translated: CSARPGTEAYEQYF.

This clonotype has a handful of counts. The V call is TRBV5-1, the J call TRBJ2-5; D might be TRBD2 (5 bases). CDR3 length equals 15 residues. The V gene's germline CDR1 is SGHRS and CDR2 YFSETQ. Deletions cut 0 bases from V and 4 bases from J, with 13 bases between. CDR3 sequence reads: CASSLEGRPLETQYF. CDR3 DNA sequence: TGCGCCAGCAGCTTGGAAGGGAGACCCCTAGAGACCCAGTACTTC.

This clonotype was seen a handful of times. The gene calls are TRBV4-3 and TRBJ2-7; D unresolved. CDR3 length: 13 residues. Germline CDR1 is LGHNA and CDR2 is YSLEER. The ends were cut back, 1 base at V and 3 bases at J, with 7 bases in the middle. CDR3 protein: CASSQGRVYEQYF. The CDR3 nucleotides read TGCGCCAGCAGCCAAGGACGGGTCTACGAGCAGTACTTC.

Only a few counts were recorded for this clonotype. The V gene is TRBV4-3, the J gene TRBJ1-1, with D possibly TRBD1 on 5 matching bases. V lost 1 base to trimming and J lost 11 bases, with 14 bases between them. Germline V gene data show CDR1 as LGHNA and CDR2 as YSLEER. This CDR3 region has 13 residues. The CDR3 nucleotides read TGCGCCAGCAGCCAAGGGGGGAGCCCAAAGGCTTTCTTT. Its protein product is CASSQGGSPKAFF.

This clonotype was recorded only once. This chain joins TRBV6-2 or TRBV6-3 and TRBJ2-3; 15 nucleotides align to TRBD2. Germline CDR1 reads MNHEY; CDR2 reads SVGEGT. V lost 6 bases, J lost 0 bases, and 7 bases stayed unmatched. This CDR3 region has 18 residues. The DNA for the CDR3 is TGTGCCAGCAGCCCTGGGACTAGCGGGGGGACTAGCACAGATACGCAGTATTTT. Encoded protein: CASSPGTSGGTSTDTQYF.

This clonotype was counted between two and nine times. This chain links TRBV6-2 or TRBV6-3 with TRBJ2-6, with D hard to call. Trimming shortened V by 10 bases and J by 4 bases, and 14 bases separated the two germline ends. Germline CDR1 is MNHEY and CDR2 is SVGEGT. The CDR3 is 14 residues long. The CDR3 spells CATRPVLGANVLTF. DNA for the CDR3: TGTGCCACCCGACCTGTTTTGGGGGCCAACGTCCTGACTTTC.

This chain uses TRBV5-6 with TRBJ2-5; tentatively, D is TRBD1 or TRBD2 (5 bases each). The J call is doubtful: the DNA matches TRBJ2-7 better. The germline gives CDR1 SGHDT, CDR2 YYEEEE. This CDR3 is built from 17 residues. Written as DNA, the CDR3 is TGTGCCAGCAGCCTTGAACCGGGGACGGAAAGGGTTTACGAGCAGTACTTC. This gives the protein CASSLEPGTERVYEQYF.

This clonotype was picked up many times. The chain combines TRBV7-3 with TRBJ2-7, with TRBD1 matching 9 bases. CDR1 is SGHTA, CDR2 FQGTGA, per germline. The CDR3 is made up of 13 amino acids. V was clipped by 5 bases and J by 3 bases; unmatched bases: 2. The CDR3 loop is CASSPTGGYEQYF. The CDR3 coding sequence is TGTGCCAGCAGCCCGACAGGGGGCTACGAGCAGTACTTC.

The V and J genes are TRBV7-8 and TRBJ2-6; D is undetermined. From germline, CDR1 is SGHVS and CDR2 FQNEAQ. V lost 9 bases and J lost 6, with 6 bases in between. This CDR3 contains 11 residues. The CDR3, as DNA: TGTGCCAGTCGGGTGGCCAACGTCCTGACTTTC. It codes for CASRVANVLTF.

CDR3 residues: CASSDPRTDLSGANVLTF. CDR3 nucleotide sequence: TGTGCCAGCAGTGACCCCCGGACGGACCTCTCTGGGGCCAACGTCCTGACTTTC. The rearrangement joins TRBV6-4 to TRBJ2-6; D is ambiguous. Trimming stripped 2 bases from V and 0 bases from J, with 14 bases between. Germline V gives CDR1 MRHNA, CDR2 SNTAGT. The CDR3 spans 18 residues.

This clonotype was seen at least ten times. CDR3 amino acids: CASSPNTGELFF. The CDR3 nucleotides read TGTGCCAGCAGCCCGAACACCGGGGAGCTGTTTTTT. The rearrangement links TRBV9 to TRBJ2-2; D ambiguous. From germline, CDR1 is SGDLS and CDR2 YYNGEE. V lost 4 bases, J lost 0 bases, and 1 base lay in between. The CDR3 contains 12 residues.

This clonotype was counted many times. This rearrangement joins TRBV29-1 to TRBJ2-7; 7 positions agree with TRBD2. Trimming cost V 4 bases and J 0 bases; bases outside gene matches: 12. The length of the CDR3 is 16 residues. Germline V lookup: CDR1 SQVTM, CDR2 ANQGSEA. In DNA form, the CDR3 reads TGCAGCGTTGGGGACTCCCGGCGGGGGACCTCCTACGAGCAGTACTTC. Residues: CSVGDSRRGTSYEQYF.

The sample holds a few counts of this clonotype. The rearrangement uses TRBV7-8 and TRBJ2-1; the D is unclear. Between the trimmed V and J ends, which lost 2 bases and 5 bases, there was a span of 13 bases. CDR3 length: 15 residues. Germline-derived CDR1 and CDR2 are SGHVS and FQNEAQ. This chain's CDR3 is CASSLYRVKNNEQFF. As DNA, the CDR3 is TGTGCCAGCAGCTTATATAGGGTCAAGAACAATGAGCAGTTCTTC. The full variable domain, its missing parts supplied by reference TRBV7-8 and TRBJ2-1, is GAGVSQSPRYKVAKRGQDVALRCDPISGHVSLFWYQQALGQGPEFLTYFQNEAQLDKSGLPSDRFFAERPEGSVSTLKIQRTQQEDSAVYLCASSLYRVKNNEQFFGPGTRLTVL.

This chain connects TRBV12-3 or TRBV12-4 to TRBJ1-5; maybe TRBD1 (6 bases). With 5 bases removed from V and 3 bases from J, the gap between germline ends came to 14 bases. The CDR3 extends over 15 amino acids. The CDR3 spells CASSNRQASNQPQHF. For the CDR3, the DNA is TGTGCCAGCAGTAACAGACAGGCCTCCAATCAGCCCCAGCATTTT.

The CDR3 sequence: CASSRDVVVARGYTF. As DNA, the CDR3 is TGCGCCAGCAGCCGGGACGTAGTAGTAGCTAGAGGCTACACCTTC. V usage is TRBV4-3 and J usage is TRBJ1-2; maybe TRBD1 (5 bases). The CDR3 consists of 15 residues. Trimming took 4 bases from V and 8 from J, leaving 20 bases between them. Germline CDR1 is LGHNA and CDR2 is YSLEER.

The chain joins TRBV4-2 to TRBJ2-7; 12 bases are a match to TRBD1. Trimming took 0 bases from V and 7 from J; bases not matched to a gene: 10. This CDR3 is 17 amino acids long. Germline V gene lookup returns CDR1 LGHNA and CDR2 YNFKEQ. CDR3 sequence: CASSQDQLGQGAKEQYF. Here the CDR3 DNA reads TGTGCCAGCAGCCAAGACCAGCTGGGACAGGGGGCCAAAGAGCAGTACTTC.

This clonotype was counted only a few times. The rearrangement joins TRBV12-3 or TRBV12-4 to TRBJ1-2; D gene ambiguous. The CDR3 runs 14 residues. Trimming removed 7 bases from V and 5 bases from J, with 17 bases in between. The CDR3, as DNA: TGTGCCAGCACCCCGGAGGGTAGCCCTTATGGCTACACCTTC. Protein: CASTPEGSPYGYTF.

The chain links TRBV12-3 or TRBV12-4 to TRBJ2-7, with a tentative D call TRBD1 (5 bases). V was clipped by 6 bases and J by 0 bases, with 12 bases between them. The CDR3 is 14 residues long. The CDR3 spells CASRSTAGSYEQYF. The CDR3 DNA reads TGTGCCAGCAGATCGACAGCAGGCTCCTACGAGCAGTACTTC.

The V gene is TRBV6-1, the J gene TRBJ2-3, with 7 nucleotides matching TRBD2. The J segment lost 1 base and the V segment lost 5 bases, leaving 6 bases of the junction unmatched. The V gene's germline CDR1 is MNHNS and CDR2 SASEGT. The CDR3 runs 15 residues. This CDR3 is CASSNPSGRTDTQYF. The DNA of the CDR3 is TGTGCCAGCAGTAATCCTAGCGGACGCACAGATACGCAGTATTTT.

This clonotype was seen more than once but under ten times. This chain links TRBV4-1 with TRBJ2-1; tentatively, D is TRBD1 (5 bases). The ends were cut back, 4 bases at V and 0 bases at J, with 13 bases in the middle. The germline CDR1 and CDR2 sequences are MGHRA and YSYEKL. The CDR3 is made up of 16 amino acids. The CDR3 is CASSPIGHHSYNEQFF. CDR3 DNA sequence: TGCGCCAGCAGCCCCATTGGACACCACTCCTACAATGAGCAGTTCTTC.

This clonotype was recorded a few times. This chain uses TRBV5-1 with TRBJ2-3, with D perhaps matching TRBD2 (5 bases). This CDR3 region has 15 residues. CDR1 and CDR2 from the germline V gene are SGHRS and YFSETQ. The V end was cut by 7 bases, the J end by 0 bases, with 15 bases between. Here the CDR3 reads CASLPIRTSTDTQYF. CDR3 bases: TGCGCCAGCCTCCCGATCAGGACTAGCACAGATACGCAGTATTTT.

This clonotype has only a few counts. The chain employs TRBV6-5 and TRBJ1-6; a possible D gene is TRBD1 (5 bases). The germline V gene encodes CDR1 MNHEY and CDR2 SVGAGI. The ends were cut back, 4 bases at V and 7 bases at J, with 23 bases in the middle. The CDR3 loop spans 18 amino acids. In DNA, the CDR3 is TGTGCCAGCAGTTCAGGAGCCCGGGCCGGGGCCAGGAATTCACCCCTCCACTTT. Residues: CASSSGARAGARNSPLHF.

The chain couples TRBV10-1 to TRBJ2-5; 12 bases line up with TRBD2. J gave up 4 bases and V 11 bases, and 11 bases lay outside the gene matches. The CDR3 totals 15 residues. The germline CDR1 and CDR2 sequences are WNHNN and SYGVQD (reference sequence). The CDR3 DNA follows: TGCGCCGACGCGGCTAGCGGGGGGGCGACAGAGACCCAGTACTTC. Its protein is CADAASGGATETQYF.